This T cell receptor (beta chain) is drawn from a study of blood T cell repertoires in COVID-19. The wider study: T cells, B-cell-depleted T cells, or PBMCs supplied cDNA or gDNA.

The study recruited people aged roughly 18 to 100 years across about 25 US areas. The CDR3 length is 16 residues. From germline, CDR1 is MDHEN and CDR2 SYDVKM. V shed 6 bases and J 5 bases; nucleotides not matched to a gene: 12. This clone has just one count. Clones were sequenced by immunoSEQ multiplex PCR, and TCRdb holds only the in-frame ones, with some missing. The sample shows 200,000 to 300,000 clones, roughly 90% of them seen only once. The clonotype comes from a woman between 25 and 40 years old with acute COVID-19. The sample comprised PBMCs or T cells enriched from blood (not recorded which). The chain employs TRBV28 and TRBJ1-4; 7 bases map to TRBD1. DNA of the CDR3: TGTGCCAGCAGCTCCCCCCGAGGGGACAGAAATGAAAAACTGTTTTTT. Translating it yields CASSSPRGDRNEKLFF.